The 18 T cell receptor beta chains in this list originate from one sample, sequenced in a study of OX40 agonist ivuxolimab in advanced cancers. TCRdb's copy holds only in-frame clones and misses some; the assay was immunoSEQ multiplex PCR. The top ten hold around 7.8% of the sample, which has about 83,000 clones, 65% to 85% seen once. The sample consisted of CD4+ or CD8+ T cells sorted from blood, taken in a trial of the OX40 agonist ivuxolimab. The receptors originated from an adult with an advanced solid tumor such as melanoma, head and neck, liver or kidney cancer.

The V gene is TRBV2, the J gene TRBJ1-5, with D possibly being TRBD1 (5 bases). Germline V gives CDR1 SNHLY, CDR2 FYNNEI. The CDR3 is made up of 15 amino acids. Between the trimmed V and J ends, which lost 3 bases and 6 bases, there was a span of 15 bases. The CDR3 reads CASSDRVGGTQPQHF. CDR3 nucleotide sequence: TGTGCCAGCAGTGACAGGGTTGGGGGAACTCAGCCCCAGCATTTT.

J is TRBJ1-1 and V is TRBV4-2; TRBD1 might be the D (5 bases). This CDR3 spans 14 amino acids. V lost 1 base and J lost 0, with 6 bases in between. CDR1 is LGHNA and CDR2 is YNFKEQ in the germline V gene. In nucleotides, the CDR3 is TGTGCCAGCAGCCAAGGGGGCTTGAACACTGAAGCTTTCTTT. As protein: CASSQGGLNTEAFF.

The chain carries TRBV5-4 and TRBJ2-1; 16 positions match TRBD2. Germline CDR1 is SGHNT and CDR2 is YYREEE (reference sequence). The CDR3 sequence is 17 residues long. With V trimmed by 4 bases and J by 8 bases, 9 bases remained unmatched. The CDR3 protein is CASSPPGLAGGGHEQFF. CDR3 nucleotide sequence: TGTGCCAGCAGCCCCCCGGGACTAGCGGGGGGGGGCCATGAGCAGTTCTTC.

The chain recombines TRBV6-1 with TRBJ2-7, with 10 bases fitting TRBD2. The ends lost 5 bases at V and 0 bases at J; junction bases unmatched: 1. The CDR3 length is 14 residues. Per the germline V gene, CDR1 is MNHNS and CDR2 is SASEGT. For the CDR3, the DNA is TGTGCCAGCAGTACTAGCGGGGCCTCCTACGAGCAGTACTTC. It encodes CASSTSGASYEQYF.

The rearrangement links TRBV30 to TRBJ1-2; 7 nucleotides agree with TRBD1. The V gene end was trimmed by 1 base and the J gene end by 1 base; junction bases not matched to a gene: 6. The CDR3 contains 15 residues. Germline V gene data show CDR1 as GTSNPN and CDR2 as SVGIG (reference sequence). This chain's CDR3 is CAWSGAGGNNYGYTF. The DNA for the CDR3 is TGTGCCTGGAGTGGAGCAGGGGGGAATAACTATGGCTACACCTTC.

The chain employs TRBV10-3 and TRBJ2-4; 7 bases match TRBD1. V was clipped by 6 bases and J by 2 bases; unmatched bases: 4. CDR1 is ENHRY and CDR2 is SYGVKD in the germline V gene. The CDR3 is made up of 14 amino acids. CDR3 DNA sequence: TGTGCCATCAGCGCAGGGGGTTCCAAAAACATTCAGTACTTC. Its translation: CAISAGGSKNIQYF.

The rearrangement uses TRBV7-9 and TRBJ1-1, with unresolved D. Deletions cut 2 bases from V and 4 bases from J, with 11 bases between. Germline assignment: CDR1 SEHNR and CDR2 FQNEAQ (reference sequence). CDR3 length: 14 amino acids. Here the CDR3 reads CASSLSPKVTEAFF. DNA for the CDR3: TGTGCCAGCAGCTTAAGCCCTAAGGTCACTGAAGCTTTCTTT.

The J gene is TRBJ2-3, the V gene TRBV9; no definite D call. CDR3 length: 16 residues. Germline lookup yields CDR1 SGDLS and CDR2 YYNGEE. Trimming removed 4 bases at V and 1 base at J, with 16 bases between. CDR3 bases: TGTGCCAGCAGCCCAGTAGCACTTGGACGCACAGATACGCAGTATTTT. It specifies CASSPVALGRTDTQYF. Complete variable domain (other parts from reference TRBV9 and TRBJ2-3): DSGVTQTPKHLITATGQRVTLRCSPRSGDLSVYWYQQSLDQGLQFLIQYYNGEERAKGNILERFSAQQFPDLHSELNLSSLELGDSALYFCASSPVALGRTDTQYFGPGTRLTVL.

The chain is built from TRBV7-9 and TRBJ2-1, with TRBD2 matching over 8 bases. Germline assignment: CDR1 SEHNR and CDR2 FQNEAQ (reference sequence). This CDR3 spans 18 amino acids. The V segment lost 1 base and the J segment 0 bases; nucleotides outside the gene matches: 8. The CDR3 DNA is TGTGCCAGCAGCTTAGAAGGCGCGGGGGGCCACTCCTACAATGAGCAGTTCTTC. The encoded protein is CASSLEGAGGHSYNEQFF.

The chain couples TRBV12-5 to TRBJ2-1, with 11 positions matching TRBD2. The CDR3 contains 18 residues. Germline values: CDR1 LGHNT, CDR2 FRNRAP. V lost 3 bases to trimming and J lost 5 bases; unmatched junction nucleotides: 12. This CDR3 reads CASGFIVPPLAGDNEQFF. CDR3 sequence (DNA): TGTGCTAGTGGTTTTATTGTACCCCCACTAGCGGGGGACAATGAGCAGTTCTTC. Using reference TRBV12-5 and TRBJ2-1 for the parts outside the CDR3, the full variable domain is DARVTQTPRHKVTEMGQEVTMRCQPILGHNTVFWYRQTMMQGLELLAYFRNRAPLDDSGMPKDRFSAEMPDATLATLKIQPSEPRDSAVYFCASGFIVPPLAGDNEQFFGPGTRLTVL.

The gene calls are TRBV9 and TRBJ2-1, with D possibly being TRBD1 or TRBD2 (7 bases each). V was cut by 7 bases and J by 2 bases, with 16 bases left in between. CDR3 length equals 15 residues. Germline CDR1 SGDLS, CDR2 YYNGEE. The CDR3 is CASGGGQPPYNEQFF. The DNA for the CDR3 is TGTGCCAGCGGGGGGGGACAGCCTCCCTACAATGAGCAGTTCTTC.

This clone was observed a single time. The chain combines TRBV27 with TRBJ2-3; 7 bases are a match to TRBD2. This CDR3 region has 15 residues. CDR1 and CDR2 (germline): MNHEY, SMNVEV (reference sequence). Trimming cost V 4 bases and J 7 bases; bases outside gene matches: 11. The CDR3 protein is CASSSQGGSKHTQYF. The CDR3 coding sequence is TGTGCCAGCAGTTCGCAGGGCGGGAGTAAGCATACGCAGTATTTT.

Written as DNA, the CDR3 is TGTGCCAGCAGCCTTAGGACTAGCGGGAGCACAGATACGCAGTATTTT. It yields the protein CASSLRTSGSTDTQYF. The J gene is TRBJ2-3, the V gene TRBV4-2, with 11 bases aligning to TRBD2. In germline, CDR1 is LGHNA, CDR2 YNFKEQ. V lost 4 bases to trimming and J lost 0 bases; unmatched junction nucleotides: 3. The CDR3 extends over 16 amino acids.

This sequence joins TRBV11-2 and TRBJ2-3, with 8 positions matching TRBD2. The germline V gene has CDR1 SGHAT and CDR2 FQNNGV. V lost 4 bases to trimming and J lost 9 bases; unmatched junction nucleotides: 3. CDR3 length: 12 residues. This CDR3 is CASSSRGGTQYF. For the CDR3, the DNA is TGTGCCAGCAGCTCCCGGGGGGGGACGCAGTATTTT.

This clone was counted a single time. The CDR3: CASSVGGWASEKLFF. The CDR3 bases are TGTGCCAGCAGCGTAGGGGGTTGGGCCAGTGAAAAACTGTTTTTT. The V call is TRBV9, the J call TRBJ1-4; D remains unclear. The CDR3 extends over 15 amino acids. Germline V lookup: CDR1 SGDLS, CDR2 YYNGEE. Trimming cost V 0 bases and J 7 bases, with 13 bases left between them.

The V and J genes are TRBV29-1 and TRBJ1-2; D is unresolved. The germline V and J ends were trimmed by 4 bases and 6 bases, with 6 bases remaining between them. CDR1 and CDR2 from the germline V gene are SQVTM and ANQGSEA. There are 10 residues in the CDR3. DNA of the CDR3: TGCAGCGTTGGGGGTGATGGCTACACCTTC. It specifies CSVGGDGYTF.

The chain recombines TRBV7-9 with TRBJ1-5; tentatively, D is TRBD1 (5 bases). The V gene's germline CDR1 is SEHNR and CDR2 FQNEAQ (reference sequence). The V end was cut by 6 bases, the J end by 1 base, with 10 bases between. This CDR3 is built from 14 residues. The CDR3 bases are TGTGCCAGCAGTGTAGGGGTGAGCAATCAGCCCCAGCATTTT. Translated: CASSVGVSNQPQHF.

The CDR3 DNA reads TGTGCCTGGTGGACTTATAATTCACCCCTCCACTTT. Its translation: CAWWTYNSPLHF. The chain employs TRBV30 and TRBJ1-6; D gene ambiguous. The CDR3 consists of 12 residues. The germline V gene has CDR1 GTSNPN and CDR2 SVGIG (reference sequence). Trimming took 5 bases from V and 4 from J, leaving 6 bases between them.